This TCR beta chain was sequenced for a study of blood T cell repertoires in COVID-19. Study context: PBMCs, B-cell-depleted T cells, or T cells provided the cDNA or gDNA that made up the material.

The V gene's germline CDR1 is LGHNA and CDR2 YSLEER. The CDR3 runs to 15 residues. V dropped 0 bases and J dropped 11; count of bases not matched to a gene: 11. Produced via immunoSEQ multiplex PCR; TCRdb's table is partial and in-frame only. The data show tens of thousands of clones, roughly 81% seen once. This clone was counted only a few times. The sequencing input was peripheral blood. The receptor was isolated from a human donor in a cohort sampled during active COVID-19. V gene TRBV4-3 combines with J gene TRBJ2-5, with 8 bases that match TRBD2. CDR3 nucleotides: TGCGCCAGCAGCCAAGATCTCATCGAGCGGGAGCGGCAGTACTTC. It is translated as CASSQDLIERERQYF.